The rows below give T cell receptor beta chains drawn from one sample of a study of STAT5B mutations in CD4+ large granular lymphocyte leukemia. Data came from immunoSEQ multiplex PCR; TCRdb stores just in-frame clones and leaves some out. The repertoire includes under 35,000 clones, more than 65% of them detected once, and roughly 2% sits in the top ten. The sample consisted of CD4+ T cells from blood buffy coats. These receptor sequences come from a human donor in good health. Each CDR3 is given with its conserved first and last residue. D genes are given only for firm matches. Where a row states a size, it is once, few, many or the class of an expanded clone; other rows omit it.

d_call j_call clone_size v_call cdr3_nt cdr3_aa
. TRBJ2-7 . TRBV14 TGTGCCAGCAGCCTTGGACGGAGTACCTACGAGCAGTACTTC CASSLGRSTYEQYF
. TRBJ2-3 . TRBV10-3 TGTGCCATCCGGGATATGAGGGGGGGTGGCACAGATACGCAGTATTTT CAIRDMRGGGTDTQYF
TRBD1 TRBJ1-2 . TRBV7-8 TGTGCCAGCACCAAAGTAGGACAGGGAGCATGGGGCTACACCTTC CASTKVGQGAWGYTF
. TRBJ1-2 few TRBV18 TGTGCCAGCTCACCACCGGTCAGGAATAACTATGGCTACACCTTC CASSPPVRNNYGYTF
TRBD2 TRBJ2-5 . TRBV7-7 TGTGCTAGCAGCCTTAGCGGGTTCAAAGAGACCCAGTACTTC CASSLSGFKETQYF
. TRBJ2-5 . TRBV9 TGTGCCAGCAGCGTACAGGGTCAAGAGACCCAGTACTTC CASSVQGQETQYF
. TRBJ1-2 . TRBV6-5 TGTGCCAGCAGCAACCGGGTTGGCTACACCTTC CASSNRVGYTF
. TRBJ2-7 few TRBV2 TGTGCCGGGAGAACAGGGATCTCCTACGAGCAGTACTTC CAGRTGISYEQYF
TRBD1 TRBJ1-3 . TRBV7-9 TGTGCCAGCAGCTTTAGGGACAGGGTTGGAAACACCATATATTTT CASSFRDRVGNTIYF
. TRBJ1-2 . TRBV20-1 TGCAGTGCTAAGGGCTATGGCTACACCTTC CSAKGYGYTF
. TRBJ2-5 medium-sized TRBV6-1 TGTGCCAGCAGTGAAAGGCCCGAGACCCAGTACTTC CASSERPETQYF
. TRBJ2-3 . TRBV6-6 TGTGCCAGCAGTTACGGGGGGCGCACAGATACGCAGTATTTT CASSYGGRTDTQYF
. TRBJ2-7 . TRBV30 TGTGCCTGCTCTAAGGGGTCCTACGAGCAGTACTTC CACSKGSYEQYF
. TRBJ2-1 . TRBV4-1 TGCGCCAGCACTCTCGAGGGGGGACTTTACAATGAGCAGTTCTTC CASTLEGGLYNEQFF
. TRBJ2-1 few TRBV18 TGTGCCAGCTCACCGACTTACAATGAGCAGTTCTTC CASSPTYNEQFF
TRBD1 TRBJ2-7 . TRBV5-1 TGCGCCAGCAGCTTGATGGGACAGGGTAGAAACGAGCAGTACTTC CASSLMGQGRNEQYF
TRBD1 TRBJ2-6 once TRBV19 TGTGCCAGTAGCCCCCGGACAGGGGGCTCTGGGGCCAACGTCCTGACTTTC CASSPRTGGSGANVLTF
. TRBJ1-2 once TRBV9 TGTGCCAGCAGCGTAGTGGAGGACAGCCGTCACTATGGCTACACCTTC CASSVVEDSRHYGYTF
TRBD2 TRBJ2-2 . TRBV19 TGTGCCAGTAGCCTCACAGGGACTAGGCCCACCGGGGAGCTGTTTTTT CASSLTGTRPTGELFF
TRBD1 TRBJ1-3 . TRBV19 TGTGCCAGCGAGGACAGGGCTGGAAACACCATATATTTT CASEDRAGNTIYF
TRBD2 TRBJ2-7 . TRBV6-1 TGTGCCAGCAGTGGGTATGGAGGACTAGCCTACGAGCAGTACTTC CASSGYGGLAYEQYF
TRBD1 TRBJ2-3 . TRBV6-4 TGTGCCAGCACCCTGACAGGGGCTCTCACAGATACGCAGTATTTT CASTLTGALTDTQYF